The 28 T cell receptor beta chains in this list originate from one sample, sequenced in a study of T-cell reconstitution after alpha-beta-depleted transplantation in children. Preparation of the TCRbeta library was carried out with unique molecular identifiers. TCRdb recomputed calls from the PCR reads with MiXCR, one row per CDR3 protein. The sample yields about a million distinct CDR3 sequences, about 29% seen once. Specimen: PBMCs, mostly from graft donor cells, collected 360 days after TCRalphabeta/CD19-depleted stem cell transplant. The receptor source for this set is a boy under two years old who had a stem cell transplant for SCID, so the T cells may come from the graft donor.

The chain joins TRBV11-3 to TRBJ2-3; 8 bases are a match to TRBD2. Trimming at V came to 2 bases and at J to 3 bases, leaving 10 bases not matched to a gene. The CDR3 sequence is 17 residues long. Germline V lookup: CDR1 SGHNT, CDR2 YENEEA. The CDR3 DNA sequence: TGTGCCAGCAGCTTAAATCTAAGGGTAGCGGGGACAGATACGCAGTATTTT. This translates into CASSLNLRVAGTDTQYF. Full variable domain (outside the CDR3, taken from reference TRBV11-3 and TRBJ2-3): EAGVVQSPRYKIIEKKQPVAFWCNPISGHNTLYWYLQNLGQGPELLIRYENEEAVDDSQLPKDRFSAERLKGVDSTLKIQPAELGDSAVYLCASSLNLRVAGTDTQYFGPGTRLTVL.

The V call is TRBV7-8, the J call TRBJ2-7; 9 positions match TRBD1. Germline lookup yields CDR1 SGHVS and CDR2 FQNEAQ. V lost 4 bases to trimming and J lost 1 base; unmatched junction nucleotides: 5. CDR3 length: 15 residues. CDR3 sequence: CASSWPGQGSYEQYF. The CDR3 region has the DNA TGTGCCAGCAGCTGGCCGGGACAGGGTTCCTACGAGCAGTACTTC.

This clonotype was observed a few times. J is TRBJ2-3 and V is TRBV30; the D gene could be TRBD1 or TRBD2 (5 bases each). Germline V gene sequence: CDR1 GTSNPN, CDR2 SVGIG (reference sequence). The CDR3 loop spans 13 amino acids. Trimming pared 0 bases from V and 5 bases from J, leaving 9 bases between. Here the CDR3 reads CAWSVGPQDTQYF. The CDR3 DNA reads TGTGCCTGGAGTGTGGGACCCCAAGATACGCAGTATTTT.

This chain uses TRBV6-2 or TRBV6-3 with TRBJ2-7, with a tentative D call TRBD1 (6 bases). Germline values: CDR1 MNHEY, CDR2 SVGEGT. V was trimmed by 8 bases and J by 0 bases, leaving 11 bases between them. The CDR3 is 13 residues long. The CDR3, as DNA: TGTGCCAGCGGACAGCCTAGCTCCTACGAGCAGTACTTC. Translation gives CASGQPSSYEQYF.

This clonotype occurred a few times. The CDR3 loop is CATSDWGDPGTGELFF. DNA of the CDR3: TGTGCCACCAGTGATTGGGGGGACCCAGGGACCGGGGAGCTGTTTTTT. The chain combines TRBV24-1 with TRBJ2-2; weak D call: TRBD2 (6 bases). The CDR3 runs to 16 residues. Germline lookup yields CDR1 KGHDR and CDR2 SFDVKD. V was cut by 2 bases and J by 5 bases, with 14 bases left in between.

This clonotype was picked up a small number of times. The rearrangement joins TRBV20-1 to TRBJ1-1; perhaps TRBD1 as D (5 bases). Per the germline V gene, CDR1 is DFQATT and CDR2 is SNEGSKA (reference sequence). There are 16 residues in the CDR3. The germline V and J ends were trimmed by 0 bases and 2 bases, with 16 bases remaining between them. For the CDR3, the DNA is TGCAGTGCTAGAGACAACAGGCCCACTACTAACACTGAAGCTTTCTTT. This translates into CSARDNRPTTNTEAFF.

In this sample, this clonotype turned up once. The chain recombines TRBV12-3 or TRBV12-4 with TRBJ2-7, with 11 bases aligning to TRBD1. V was pared by 3 bases and J by 5 bases, with 9 bases of the junction left unmatched. The CDR3 runs 16 residues. The CDR3 DNA follows: TGTGCCAGCAGTTTCAACCTCGGGACAGGGGGGAACGAGCAGTACTTC. This encodes CASSFNLGTGGNEQYF.

The chain carries TRBV12-3 or TRBV12-4 and TRBJ2-1, with D possibly TRBD2 on 6 matching bases. The CDR3 runs to 19 residues. The V end lost 5 bases, the J end lost 1 base, and 24 bases lay between the germline ends. The CDR3 DNA sequence: TGTGCCAGCAGTACTCCCGTTCGGGACGGGGGAAGGTCCTACAATGAGCAGTTCTTC. Its translation: CASSTPVRDGGRSYNEQFF.

At least ten counts were recorded for this clonotype. The chain carries TRBV6-1 and TRBJ2-1; D may be TRBD2 (5 bases). The CDR3 spans 15 residues. Germline CDR1 MNHNS, CDR2 SASEGT. V was cut by 3 bases and J by 0 bases, with 9 bases left in between. In DNA, the CDR3 is TGTGCCAGCAGTGATGGACTCAGCTCCTACAATGAGCAGTTCTTC. It translates to CASSDGLSSYNEQFF.

About this clonotype: One junction end disagrees with the germline gene, perhaps due to a read error. This chain uses TRBV10-3 with TRBJ2-3; 8 bases align to TRBD2. Germline CDR1 and CDR2: ENHRY and SYGVKD. The length of the CDR3 is 17 residues. The CDR3 here is CVISEGVLAGSTDTQYF. The CDR3, as DNA: TGTGTCATCAGTGAGGGTGTCCTAGCGGGCAGCACAGATACGCAGTATTTT.

This chain uses TRBV2 with TRBJ2-7, with 7 bases matching TRBD1. Losses at the gene ends were 7 bases for V and 2 bases for J; bases not matched to a gene: 20. This CDR3 is 18 amino acids long. Germline V lookup: CDR1 SNHLY, CDR2 FYNNEI. The CDR3 DNA follows: TGTGCCAGCACTCCTATAGGGGTGGACAGGCACTCTACCTACGAGCAGTACTTC. Its translation: CASTPIGVDRHSTYEQYF.

This clonotype was detected only a few times. The V gene is TRBV5-1, the J gene TRBJ1-2; possible D gene TRBD1, 6 bases. The CDR3 covers 15 residues. V was pared by 2 bases and J by 5 bases, with 16 bases between. CDR1 and CDR2 (germline): SGHRS, YFSETQ. CDR3 protein: CASSLYTGSEYGYTF. The CDR3, as DNA: TGCGCCAGCAGCTTATATACAGGGTCGGAATATGGCTACACCTTC.

The gene calls are TRBV7-3 and TRBJ1-1; D might be TRBD1 (6 bases). The CDR3 covers 15 residues. The germline V gene encodes CDR1 SGHTA and CDR2 FQGTGA. V was shortened by 1 base and J by 4 bases, with 13 bases between the two germline ends. CDR3 in amino acids: CASSLSPGGGTEAFF. The CDR3 nucleotides are TGTGCCAGCAGCTTAAGCCCTGGAGGGGGCACTGAAGCTTTCTTT.

This clonotype has more than one count but fewer than ten. The J gene is TRBJ1-6, the V gene TRBV20-1; D gene unclear. The CDR3 length is 14 residues. Trimming removed 5 bases from V and 7 bases from J, with 15 bases in between. Germline V gives CDR1 DFQATT, CDR2 SNEGSKA (reference sequence). The CDR3 loop is CSAFTGRINSPLHF. The CDR3 coding sequence is TGCAGTGCTTTCACCGGGAGAATCAATTCACCCCTCCACTTT.

The chain combines TRBV6-2 or TRBV6-3 with TRBJ2-5; 9 bases map to TRBD1. V was pared by 0 bases and J by 5 bases, with 4 bases of the junction left unmatched. Germline CDR1 is MNHEY and CDR2 is SVGEGT. The length of the CDR3 is 15 residues. The CDR3 here is CASSYSGQGYETQYF. The CDR3, as DNA: TGTGCCAGCAGTTACTCGGGACAGGGTTACGAGACCCAGTACTTC.

This clonotype was seen more than once but under ten times. The CDR3 region is CASRGGQGGHEQYF. CDR3 in DNA: TGTGCCAGCCGTGGGGGACAGGGCGGCCACGAGCAGTACTTC. The chain combines TRBV27 with TRBJ2-7; TRBD1 matches at 9 bases. This CDR3 has 14 residues. Germline-derived CDR1 and CDR2 are MNHEY and SMNVEV (reference sequence). V shed 8 bases and J 5 bases; nucleotides not matched to a gene: 10.

This clonotype was counted between two and nine times. V gene TRBV4-3 combines with J gene TRBJ2-1; 7 positions match TRBD2. Germline assignment: CDR1 LGHNA and CDR2 YSLEER. The V segment lost 1 base and the J segment 0 bases; nucleotides outside the gene matches: 6. This CDR3 is built from 17 residues. The CDR3: CASSQGGAGVSYNEQFF. CDR3 coding DNA: TGCGCCAGCAGCCAAGGAGGGGCGGGGGTCTCCTACAATGAGCAGTTCTTC.

This clonotype was detected a few times. The chain carries TRBV7-2 and TRBJ2-7; D is perhaps TRBD1 (6 bases). Germline V lookup: CDR1 SGHTA, CDR2 FQGNSA. The CDR3 is made up of 16 amino acids. Trimming left V 3 bases short and J 2 bases short, with 17 bases between. This chain's CDR3 is CASSFVQGRGTYEQYF. For the CDR3, the DNA is TGTGCCAGCAGCTTCGTCCAGGGGCGAGGGACCTACGAGCAGTACTTC. The whole variable domain, filled in from reference TRBV7-2 and TRBJ2-7, reads GAGVSQSPSNKVTEKGKDVELRCDPISGHTALYWYRQSLGQGLEFLIYFQGNSAPDKSGLPSDRFSAERTGGSVSTLTIQRTQQEDSAVYLCASSFVQGRGTYEQYFGPGTRLTVT.

V and J are TRBV5-1 and TRBJ2-7; TRBD1 matches 12 bases. The CDR3 contains 17 residues. Germline CDR1 SGHRS, CDR2 YFSETQ. V dropped 4 bases and J dropped 0; count of bases not matched to a gene: 8. The CDR3 DNA is TGCGCCAGCAGCGGCGGGACAGGGGGCGATCTCTCCTACGAGCAGTACTTC. Amino acid sequence: CASSGGTGGDLSYEQYF.

The chain employs TRBV12-3 or TRBV12-4 and TRBJ2-5; D is perhaps TRBD2 (5 bases). The CDR3 is 13 amino acids. The germline V and J ends were trimmed by 6 bases and 1 base, with 9 bases remaining between them. The CDR3 is CASRHGGQETQYF. Written as DNA, the CDR3 is TGTGCCAGCAGACACGGAGGCCAAGAGACCCAGTACTTC.

The chain recombines TRBV7-6 with TRBJ1-1; D remains ambiguous. This CDR3 is 14 amino acids long. The germline V and J ends were trimmed by 1 base and 3 bases, with 9 bases remaining between them. Germline CDR1 and CDR2: SGHVS and FNYEAQ. The CDR3 is CASSLGRYDTEAFF. The CDR3 DNA sequence: TGTGCCAGCAGCTTAGGCCGGTATGACACTGAAGCTTTCTTT.

The sample holds a few counts of this clonotype. The chain combines TRBV10-3 with TRBJ1-3; D unresolved. The V and J ends lost 4 bases and 2 bases respectively, with 18 bases between them. The CDR3 runs to 17 residues. Germline CDR1 and CDR2: ENHRY and SYGVKD. Written as DNA, the CDR3 is TGTGCCATCAGTGCGATGGGCCGTGGAATTGCTGGAAACACCATATATTTT. Translation gives CAISAMGRGIAGNTIYF.

The genes are TRBV5-1 and TRBJ2-1, with a possible D match to TRBD1 (5 bases). Germline loops: CDR1 SGHRS, CDR2 YFSETQ. V dropped 3 bases and J dropped 7 bases, with 17 bases sitting between them. This CDR3 is built from 15 residues. CDR3 loop: CASSSEVPGKNEQFF. The CDR3 DNA is TGCGCCAGCAGCTCCGAGGTTCCAGGGAAGAATGAGCAGTTCTTC.

The rearrangement uses TRBV5-1 and TRBJ1-2; D possibly corresponds to TRBD1 (5 bases). The germline V gene has CDR1 SGHRS and CDR2 YFSETQ. Trimming took 5 bases from V and 8 from J, leaving 25 bases between them. CDR3 length: 16 residues. The DNA for the CDR3 is TGCGCCAGCAGAGGAGGATTGCGGCAGGGTGGCGACGGCTACACCTTC. Encoded protein: CASRGGLRQGGDGYTF.

The chain combines TRBV5-6 with TRBJ2-7; 9 bases align to TRBD1. The ends lost 2 bases at V and 5 bases at J; junction bases unmatched: 14. Germline lookup yields CDR1 SGHDT and CDR2 YYEEEE. The CDR3 is 17 amino acids. CDR3 protein: CASSLSSTGTGNHEQYF. Written as DNA, the CDR3 is TGTGCCAGCAGCTTATCCTCTACCGGGACAGGGAACCACGAGCAGTACTTC.

Written as DNA, the CDR3 is TGCGCCAGCAGCTCCGGGACAGGGACGACCGGGGAGCTGTTTTTT. Its protein is CASSSGTGTTGELFF. The chain recombines TRBV5-1 with TRBJ2-2; the match to TRBD1 covers 9 bases. J lost 5 bases, V lost 3 bases, and 5 bases had no gene match. CDR1 is SGHRS, CDR2 YFSETQ, per germline. The CDR3 runs to 15 residues.

This clonotype has a handful of counts. This chain links TRBV4-1 with TRBJ1-5; no firm D call. This CDR3 is 15 amino acids long. V lost 1 base, J lost 1 base, and 8 bases lay in between. Germline assignment: CDR1 MGHRA and CDR2 YSYEKL. This chain's CDR3 is CASSQGEMSNQPQHF. The CDR3 DNA reads as TGCGCCAGCAGCCAAGGGGAGATGAGCAATCAGCCCCAGCATTTT.

The rearrangement joins TRBV15 to TRBJ2-1; the D gene is possibly TRBD2 (6 bases). Germline V lookup: CDR1 LNHNV, CDR2 YYDKDF (reference sequence). The length of the CDR3 is 15 residues. V lost 5 bases to trimming and J lost 14 bases, with 25 bases between them. CDR3 in DNA: TGTGCCACCAGCGGTACTACGGGGGTCCCGCGGGGCGAGTTCTTC. Translated, it gives CATSGTTGVPRGEFF.